The sequence of this T cell receptor (beta chain) was determined in a study of OX40 agonist ivuxolimab in advanced cancers. Germline values: CDR1 SGHDN, CDR2 FVKESK. V lost 3 bases to trimming and J lost 2 bases, with 16 bases between them. CDR3 size: 16 residues. The method was immunoSEQ multiplex PCR; TCRdb's version includes in-frame clones alone and lacks a portion of them. The table includes more than 70,000 clones, about 80% detected once. In its sample, this clone was seen a few times. This chain uses TRBV14 with TRBJ2-5; maybe TRBD1 (6 bases). The origin of this receptor is an adult with an advanced solid tumor such as melanoma, head and neck, liver or kidney cancer. Here the sequenced sample was CD4+ or CD8+ T cells sorted from blood, taken in a trial of the OX40 agonist ivuxolimab. The CDR3 region is CASSHRTRGVQETQYF. DNA for the CDR3: TGTGCCAGCAGCCACCGGACCAGGGGCGTACAAGAGACCCAGTACTTC.